The sequence of this T cell receptor beta chain was determined in a study of blood T cell repertoires in COVID-19. Study background: The cDNA or gDNA used as material had been derived from T cells, B-cell-depleted T cells, or PBMCs.

The table came from immunoSEQ multiplex PCR; TCRdb's copy has only in-frame clones and leaves some out. In the table there are 150,000 to 200,000 clones, less than 85% of which are singletons. Germline V gene data show CDR1 as SGDLS and CDR2 as YYNGEE. V shed 3 bases, J shed 3 bases, and the junction held 9 bases outside the gene matches. The CDR3 loop spans 16 amino acids. The receptor was derived from a man aged 50-60 years who had recovered from COVID-19. The specimen was peripheral blood. The chain carries TRBV9 and TRBJ1-2; 9 nucleotides align to TRBD1. The CDR3 loop reads CASSASGTGLHYGYTF. DNA for the CDR3: TGTGCCAGCAGCGCTTCTGGGACAGGGCTCCACTATGGCTACACCTTC.